A selection of T cell receptor beta chains follows, all from one sample in a study of low-dose radiotherapy and immunotherapy resistance in tumors. In TCRdb, the reads were re-called with MiXCR into one record per CDR3 protein. The sample shows about 39,000 distinct CDR3 sequences, roughly 28% of them seen only once. The sequencing here drew on PBMCs, taken before treatment. The receptors were sampled from a male donor with gallbladder cancer. Each CDR3 is given with its conserved first and last residue. A D gene is named only where the DNA matches it firmly. Clone size appears in some rows only: once, few, many, or a class for an expanded clone.

clone_size,v_call,j_call,d_call,cdr3_aa,cdr3_nt
many,TRBV7-2,TRBJ2-3,TRBD2,CASSVLAGGKYF,TGTGCCAGCAGCGTACTAGCGGGAGGAAAGTATTTT
many,TRBV18,TRBJ2-3,TRBD2,CASSPMAGGKSTDTQYF,TGTGCCAGCTCACCAATGGCGGGGGGAAAGAGTACAGATACGCAGTATTTT
.,TRBV6-1,TRBJ2-1,TRBD2,CASSEVLAGEYNEQFF,TGTGCCAGCAGTGAAGTTCTAGCGGGGGAGTACAATGAGCAGTTCTTC
many,TRBV6-6,TRBJ2-4,.,CASSYVGIIAKNIQYF,TGTGCCAGCAGTTACGTGGGTATTATAGCCAAAAACATTCAGTACTTC
many,TRBV10-3,TRBJ2-1,.,CATERDSSYNEQFF,TGTGCCACCGAGCGGGACAGCTCCTACAATGAGCAGTTCTTC
.,TRBV9,TRBJ2-7,.,CASSVDGTTGYEQYF,TGTGCCAGCAGCGTAGACGGGACAACCGGATACGAGCAGTACTTC
.,TRBV18,TRBJ2-5,.,CASSPATKSETQYF,TGTGCCAGCTCACCGGCCACGAAGTCAGAGACCCAGTACTTC
few,TRBV29-1,TRBJ1-2,TRBD1,CSVAKGQDARTF,TGCAGCGTCGCTAAGGGACAGGATGCACGCACCTTC
many,TRBV10-3,TRBJ2-7,.,CAISGPEKRVYEQYF,TGTGCCATCAGTGGGCCGGAGAAGAGGGTGTACGAGCAGTACTTC
many,TRBV20-1,TRBJ1-4,.,CSASPTDRNEKLFF,TGCAGTGCTAGTCCGACAGACCGAAATGAAAAACTGTTTTTT
many,TRBV10-3,TRBJ2-2,.,CAIMKEDNTGELFF,TGTGCCATCATGAAAGAAGACAACACCGGGGAGCTGTTTTTT
.,TRBV6-1,TRBJ2-7,TRBD1,CASSGVTGDKQYF,TGTGCCAGCAGTGGGGTGACAGGGGATAAGCAGTACTTC
many,TRBV4-1,TRBJ2-7,TRBD2,CASRPMGLAGVGEQYF,TGCGCCAGCAGACCTATGGGACTAGCGGGAGTTGGCGAGCAGTACTTC
few,TRBV5-5,TRBJ2-6,.,CASSPQGTGANVLTF,TGTGCCAGCAGCCCACAGGGTACTGGGGCCAACGTCCTGACTTTC
many,TRBV12-3/TRBV12-4,TRBJ2-2,TRBD1,CASSQRQGAIGELFF,TGTGCCAGCAGCCAAAGACAGGGGGCGATCGGGGAGCTGTTTTTT
.,TRBV29-1,TRBJ2-7,TRBD2,CSVVHSGGGTSYEQYF,TGCAGCGTTGTTCATAGCGGGGGCGGGACGTCCTACGAGCAGTACTTC
.,TRBV9,TRBJ2-1,.,CASSVGIAANEQFF,TGTGCCAGCAGCGTAGGTATAGCGGCCAATGAGCAGTTCTTC
many,TRBV20-1,TRBJ2-7,TRBD2,CSASGVAGGPNLEQYF,TGCAGTGCTAGCGGGGTAGCGGGAGGTCCTAATCTAGAGCAGTACTTC
medium-sized,TRBV5-1,TRBJ2-1,.,CASSPGTAHNEQFF,TGCGCCAGCAGCCCCGGGACGGCACACAATGAGCAGTTCTTC
many,TRBV6-2/TRBV6-3,TRBJ2-3,TRBD2,CASSWGLAGVADTQYF,TGTGCCAGCAGTTGGGGACTAGCGGGAGTCGCAGATACGCAGTATTTT
many,TRBV5-1,TRBJ1-5,.,CASSLQGGNQPQHF,TGCGCCAGCAGCTTGCAGGGCGGCAATCAGCCCCAGCATTTT
few,TRBV2,TRBJ2-3,TRBD1,CASRFRGSTDTQYF,TGTGCCAGCAGGTTCAGGGGGAGCACAGATACGCAGTATTTT
many,TRBV28,TRBJ2-1,.,CASSVSGNEQFF,TGTGCCAGCAGTGTGTCCGGGAATGAGCAGTTCTTC
many,TRBV7-3,TRBJ2-2,TRBD1,CASSIGQGGTGELFF,TGTGCCAGCAGCATTGGACAGGGGGGCACCGGGGAGCTGTTTTTT
many,TRBV14,TRBJ1-1,.,CASSQGHRWGRDTEAFF,TGTGCCAGCAGCCAAGGCCACCGATGGGGGAGGGACACTGAAGCTTTCTTT
many,TRBV10-3,TRBJ2-5,TRBD2,CAISESLGLAGRLQETQYF,TGTGCCATCAGTGAGTCCCTTGGACTAGCGGGAAGATTACAAGAGACCCAGTACTTC
.,TRBV28,TRBJ2-1,TRBD2,CASSSRTSGHNEQFF,TGTGCCAGCAGTTCTCGGACTAGCGGACACAATGAGCAGTTCTTC
many,TRBV4-1,TRBJ2-5,.,CASSQGRAQETQYF,TGCGCCAGCAGCCAAGGCAGGGCCCAAGAGACCCAGTACTTC
many,TRBV28,TRBJ2-7,TRBD2,CASGAGLTAGYEQYF,TGTGCCAGCGGAGCGGGACTCACAGCGGGCTACGAGCAGTACTTC
many,TRBV6-2/TRBV6-3,TRBJ1-1,.,CASSEYEGPIEAFF,TGTGCCAGCAGTGAATACGAGGGGCCCATTGAAGCTTTCTTT
many,TRBV18,TRBJ2-7,TRBD1,CASSPGQDSRYYEQYF,TGTGCCAGCTCACCGGGACAGGACAGCCGTTACTACGAGCAGTACTTC
many,TRBV7-9,TRBJ2-7,TRBD2,CASSATSGGYEQYF,TGTGCCAGCAGCGCCACTAGCGGGGGTTACGAGCAGTACTTC
many,TRBV5-1,TRBJ1-5,.,CASSQLPGEGNQPQHF,TGCGCCAGCAGCCAGTTACCAGGGGAGGGCAATCAGCCCCAGCATTTT
.,TRBV2,TRBJ2-1,.,CASSDYVNEQFF,TGTGCCAGCAGTGACTATGTGAATGAGCAGTTCTTC
many,TRBV30,TRBJ2-1,TRBD2,CAWSVLAGYNEQFF,TGTGCCTGGAGTGTACTAGCGGGCTACAATGAGCAGTTCTTC
many,TRBV2,TRBJ1-5,TRBD1,CASSGQGAQPQHF,TGTGCCAGCAGTGGACAGGGCGCTCAGCCCCAGCATTTT
many,TRBV6-1,TRBJ2-7,TRBD1,CASSYRTGSYEQYF,TGTGCCAGCAGTTACCGGACAGGGTCCTACGAGCAGTACTTC
many,TRBV10-2,TRBJ2-2,TRBD1,CASRLTGGWTGELFF,TGCGCCAGCAGATTGACAGGGGGCTGGACCGGGGAGCTGTTTTTT
once,TRBV6-6,TRBJ2-2,.,CASSYSRSGPGELFF,TGTGCCAGCAGTTACTCTAGGAGTGGCCCCGGGGAGCTGTTTTTT
many,TRBV11-2,TRBJ2-7,TRBD1,CASSPQLGQSYEQYF,TGTGCCAGCAGCCCCCAGCTGGGACAGAGCTACGAGCAGTACTTC
few,TRBV19,TRBJ2-7,.,CASSQMSGRYSYEQYF,TGTGCCAGTAGTCAGATGAGCGGGCGCTATTCCTACGAGCAGTACTTC
few,TRBV26,TRBJ1-3,.,CASSSEDRPNTIYF,TGTGCCAGCAGCTCAGAGGACAGGCCAAACACCATATATTTT
medium-sized,TRBV27,TRBJ2-3,TRBD2,CASRLSLAASTDTQYF,TGTGCCAGCAGACTTAGCCTAGCGGCTAGCACAGATACGCAGTATTTT